What follows are 3 T cell receptor beta chains derived from one specimen sequenced in a study of T cells after yellow fever vaccination. TCRdb re-called the 5' RACE reads with MiXCR, one entry per CDR3 protein. The table shows hundreds of thousands of distinct CDR3 sequences, with roughly 14% occurring only once. Sequenced material: PBMCs, taken on the day of the yellow fever booster vaccination. The receptors were gathered from a man aged 30-40 years who received the YFV17D yellow fever vaccine.

This clonotype occurred once. The rearrangement uses TRBV10-3 and TRBJ2-1; D might be TRBD2 (6 bases). V shed 4 bases and J shed 5 bases, with 6 bases lying between them. The CDR3 is 12 residues long. CDR1 ENHRY and CDR2 SYGVKD come from the germline V gene. The CDR3 sequence: CAISGLDNEQFF. CDR3 DNA sequence: TGTGCCATCAGTGGACTAGACAATGAGCAGTTCTTC.

The V call is TRBV5-1, the J call TRBJ2-5, with D tentatively TRBD1 or TRBD2 (8 bases each). This CDR3 has 17 amino acids. Between the trimmed V and J ends, which lost 7 bases and 9 bases, there was a span of 31 bases. In germline, CDR1 is SGHRS, CDR2 YFSETQ. This CDR3 is CASCPGTGSSGSEAQYF. CDR3 coding DNA: TGCGCCAGCTGTCCCGGGACAGGTTCGAGCGGGAGCGAGGCCCAGTACTTC.

This clonotype has ten or more counts. The rearrangement uses TRBV7-2 and TRBJ2-7, with D possibly called TRBD1 or TRBD2 (6 bases each). Germline assignment: CDR1 SGHTA and CDR2 FQGNSA. There are 14 residues in the CDR3. V shed 4 bases and J shed 4 bases, with 14 bases lying between them. CDR3 loop: CASSWDRRGYEQYF. The CDR3 DNA sequence: TGTGCCAGCAGCTGGGACCGGAGGGGGTACGAGCAGTACTTC. Combining the CDR3 with reference TRBV7-2 and TRBJ2-7 gives the whole variable domain GAGVSQSPSNKVTEKGKDVELRCDPISGHTALYWYRQSLGQGLEFLIYFQGNSAPDKSGLPSDRFSAERTGGSVSTLTIQRTQQEDSAVYLCASSWDRRGYEQYFGPGTRLTVT.